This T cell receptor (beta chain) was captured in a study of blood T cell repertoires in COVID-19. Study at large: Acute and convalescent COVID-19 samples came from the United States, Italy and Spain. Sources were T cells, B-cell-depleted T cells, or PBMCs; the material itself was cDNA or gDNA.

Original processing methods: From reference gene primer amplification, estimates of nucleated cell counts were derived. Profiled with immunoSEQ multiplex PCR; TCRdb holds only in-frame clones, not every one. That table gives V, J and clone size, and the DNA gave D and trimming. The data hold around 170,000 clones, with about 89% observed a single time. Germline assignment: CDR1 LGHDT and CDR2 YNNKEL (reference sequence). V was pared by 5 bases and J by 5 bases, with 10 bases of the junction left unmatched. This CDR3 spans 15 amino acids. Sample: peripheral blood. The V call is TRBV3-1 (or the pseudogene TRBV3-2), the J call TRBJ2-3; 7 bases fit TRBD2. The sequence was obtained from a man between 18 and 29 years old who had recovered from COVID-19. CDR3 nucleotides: TGTGCCAGCAGCTCCTCACGACTAGCCGGAGATACGCAGTATTTT. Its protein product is CASSSSRLAGDTQYF.